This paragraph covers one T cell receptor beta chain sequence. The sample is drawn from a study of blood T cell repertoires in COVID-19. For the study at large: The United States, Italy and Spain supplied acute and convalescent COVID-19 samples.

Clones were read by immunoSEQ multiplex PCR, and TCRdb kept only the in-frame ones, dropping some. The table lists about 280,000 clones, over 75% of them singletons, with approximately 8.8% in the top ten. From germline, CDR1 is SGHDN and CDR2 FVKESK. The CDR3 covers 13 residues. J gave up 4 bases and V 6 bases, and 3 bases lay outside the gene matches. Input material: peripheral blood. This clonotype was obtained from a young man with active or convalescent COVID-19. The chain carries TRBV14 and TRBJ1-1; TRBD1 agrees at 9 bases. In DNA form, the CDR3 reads TGTGCCAGCAGGCGGACAGGGGTCACTGAAGCTTTCTTT. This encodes CASRRTGVTEAFF.